The 19 T cell receptor beta chains given below trace back to one sample, sequenced in a study of cytomegalovirus exposure and HLA in healthy donors. Primers for the PCR totalled 60 Vbeta and 13 Jbeta. The repertoire was sequenced with immunoSEQ multiplex PCR; TCRdb's copy has only in-frame clones and lacks some. The sample holds about 130,000 clones, less than 75% seen once. Sequences were obtained from PBMCs. These receptors came from a woman in her forties in good health and CMV-seropositive.

The rearrangement joins TRBV11-2 to TRBJ2-5; either TRBD1 or TRBD2 may fit D (5 bases each). The V gene's germline CDR1 is SGHAT and CDR2 FQNNGV. V lost 5 bases, J lost 5 bases, and 18 bases lay in between. The CDR3 extends over 15 amino acids. CDR3 sequence (DNA): TGTGCCAGCAGCCTAGGGGAGACTGGGTGGGAGACCCAGTACTTC. Translated: CASSLGETGWETQYF.

The CDR3 loop reads CATSRGRGSYNEQFF. Written as DNA, the CDR3 is TGTGCCACCAGCAGAGGGAGGGGAAGCTACAATGAGCAGTTCTTC. V usage is TRBV15 and J usage is TRBJ2-1; maybe TRBD2 (6 bases). CDR1 is LNHNV and CDR2 is YYDKDF in the germline V gene (reference sequence). The CDR3 extends over 15 amino acids. Trimming shortened V by 1 base and J by 3 bases, and 10 bases separated the two germline ends.

The chain has TRBV6-1 and TRBJ1-2; 10 bases match TRBD1. Losses at the gene ends were 0 bases for V and 8 bases for J; bases not matched to a gene: 9. In germline, CDR1 is MNHNS, CDR2 SASEGT. The CDR3 covers 16 residues. This chain's CDR3 is CASSEAEGDRGTGYTF. CDR3 nucleotide sequence: TGTGCCAGCAGTGAAGCCGAGGGGGACAGGGGTACGGGCTACACCTTC.

This chain connects TRBV18 to TRBJ2-5; D may be TRBD2 (6 bases). CDR3 size: 17 residues. V was clipped by 0 bases and J by 2 bases, with 16 bases between them. Looked up from germline, CDR1 is KGHSH and CDR2 is LQKENI. CDR3 sequence reads: CASSPPGRLGLQETQYF. The DNA for the CDR3 is TGTGCCAGCTCACCACCGGGGAGACTAGGCCTACAAGAGACCCAGTACTTC.

This clone was observed a single time. This sequence joins TRBV6-1 and TRBJ1-5; TRBD1 might be the D (5 bases). The CDR3 contains 15 residues. The germline CDR1 and CDR2 sequences are MNHNS and SASEGT. V gave up 0 bases and J gave up 6 bases, with 12 bases separating them. Here the CDR3 DNA reads TGTGCCAGCAGTGAAGCGCGTCAGGGCACTCAGCCCCAGCATTTT. This encodes CASSEARQGTQPQHF.

The V gene is TRBV18, the J gene TRBJ2-2, with TRBD1 identical over 7 bases. The trim removed 1 base at V and 1 base at J, leaving 3 bases unmatched. The CDR3 has 16 residues. CDR1 is KGHSH, CDR2 LQKENI, per germline. Here the CDR3 DNA reads TGTGCCAGCTCACCACGGAACAGGGGGAACACCGGGGAGCTGTTTTTT. Translated: CASSPRNRGNTGELFF.

This clone was found once. The J gene is TRBJ2-4, the V gene TRBV7-2; tentatively, D is TRBD1 (5 bases). CDR1 is SGHTA, CDR2 FQGNSA, per germline. The CDR3 loop spans 14 amino acids. Trimming cost V 2 bases and J 6 bases, with 11 bases left between them. The CDR3 DNA sequence: TGTGCCAGCAGCTTAAGTACAGACAGAAACATTCAGTACTTC. Its protein product is CASSLSTDRNIQYF.

The chain joins TRBV7-9 to TRBJ1-1; D is unclear. The CDR3 is 14 amino acids. Trimming removed 1 base from V and 3 bases from J, with 9 bases in between. The germline V gene encodes CDR1 SEHNR and CDR2 FQNEAQ (reference sequence). The CDR3 DNA sequence: TGTGCCAGCAGCTTAGTGGTGGGAGACACTGAAGCTTTCTTT. Encoded protein: CASSLVVGDTEAFF.

The chain carries TRBV13 and TRBJ1-5; 8 bases match TRBD1. Trimming cost V 3 bases and J 8 bases; bases outside gene matches: 6. Germline V gives CDR1 PRHDT, CDR2 FYEKMQ (reference sequence). The CDR3 runs 14 residues. CDR3 protein: CASSFGQGEEPQHF. The CDR3 bases are TGTGCCAGCAGCTTCGGACAGGGAGAAGAGCCCCAGCATTTT.

The chain uses TRBV5-6 and TRBJ2-5; a possible D gene is TRBD2 (6 bases). The CDR3 is 14 residues long. Trimming removed 1 base from V and 2 bases from J, with 9 bases in between. CDR1 and CDR2 from the germline V gene are SGHDT and YYEEEE. The CDR3 here is CASSLLGGQETQYF. The CDR3, as DNA: TGTGCCAGCAGCTTGTTGGGGGGTCAAGAGACCCAGTACTTC.

The CDR3 sequence: CASGRGSNTGELFF. The CDR3 coding sequence is TGTGCCAGTGGCCGGGGATCGAACACCGGGGAGCTGTTTTTT. V gene TRBV19 combines with J gene TRBJ2-2, with D perhaps matching TRBD2 (5 bases). The ends were cut back, 8 bases at V and 0 bases at J, with 10 bases in the middle. The germline V gene encodes CDR1 LNHDA and CDR2 SQIVND (reference sequence). The CDR3 totals 14 residues.

The chain joins TRBV7-9 to TRBJ2-5; possible D gene TRBD1, 6 bases. This CDR3 is 14 amino acids long. Per germline, CDR1 SEHNR and CDR2 FQNEAQ (reference sequence). V lost 1 base, J lost 3 bases, and 9 bases lay in between. DNA of the CDR3: TGTGCCAGCAGCTTAGTTGCAGGGGAAGAGACCCAGTACTTC. This gives the protein CASSLVAGEETQYF.

V is TRBV30 and J is TRBJ1-1, with D hard to call. V lost 2 bases and J 1 base, leaving 8 bases between the germline ends. Per the germline V gene, CDR1 is GTSNPN and CDR2 is SVGIG (reference sequence). CDR3 length equals 13 residues. CDR3 DNA sequence: TGTGCCTGGAGTCGTGGCCGGAACACTGAAGCTTTCTTT. Translating it yields CAWSRGRNTEAFF.

The chain joins TRBV5-4 to TRBJ2-7; 12 bases fit TRBD1. CDR1 and CDR2 (germline): SGHNT, YYREEE (reference sequence). V gave up 4 bases and J gave up 5 bases; unmatched junction bases: 7. The CDR3 contains 15 residues. The DNA of the CDR3 is TGTGCCAGCAGCCAGGGGGGACAGGGGGCCGACGAGCAGTACTTC. Translation: CASSQGGQGADEQYF.

This chain links TRBV7-2 with TRBJ2-5; 9 nucleotides agree with TRBD2. The CDR3 consists of 13 residues. Germline loops: CDR1 SGHTA, CDR2 FQGNSA. CDR3 region: CASSGGYVETQYF. The CDR3 nucleotides are TGTGCTTCCAGCGGGGGGTACGTAGAGACCCAGTACTTC.

The J gene is TRBJ1-1, the V gene TRBV6-1; D possibly corresponds to TRBD1 (5 bases). Germline V gene lookup returns CDR1 MNHNS and CDR2 SASEGT. The V and J ends lost 2 bases and 11 bases respectively, with 18 bases between them. The length of the CDR3 is 14 residues. The CDR3 nucleotides read TGTGCCAGCAGTGAACTTGGTCGATCTCGGGGGGCTTTCTTT. Its protein is CASSELGRSRGAFF.

V usage is TRBV30 and J usage is TRBJ1-2, with 7 positions matching TRBD1. The CDR3 length is 15 residues. Germline assignment: CDR1 GTSNPN and CDR2 SVGIG (reference sequence). V shed 3 bases and J 3 bases; nucleotides not matched to a gene: 10. The CDR3 sequence is CAWSLRGQGDYGYTF. The CDR3 DNA sequence: TGTGCCTGGAGCCTTAGGGGCCAGGGGGACTATGGCTACACCTTC. The complete variable domain, with remaining parts taken from reference TRBV30 and TRBJ1-2, reads SQTIHQWPATLVQPVGSPLSLECTVEGTSNPNLYWYRQAAGRGLQLLFYSVGIGQISSEVPQNLSASRPQDRQFILSSKKLLLSDSGFYLCAWSLRGQGDYGYTFGSGTRLTVV.

This clone came up a few times. The chain employs TRBV15 and TRBJ2-7, with TRBD1 as a possible D gene (6 bases). Germline V gene lookup returns CDR1 LNHNV and CDR2 YYDKDF (reference sequence). The CDR3 spans 14 residues. V lost 5 bases and J 1 base, leaving 12 bases between the germline ends. The CDR3 sequence is CATSPRQDSYEQYF. CDR3 DNA: TGTGCCACCAGCCCACGACAGGATTCCTACGAGCAGTACTTC.

The chain uses TRBV28 and TRBJ2-7; possible D gene TRBD2, 6 bases. Germline values: CDR1 MDHEN, CDR2 SYDVKM. V lost 6 bases and J 2 bases, leaving 11 bases between the germline ends. The CDR3 sequence is 13 residues long. CDR3 in amino acids: CASRGGQTYEQYF. The CDR3 DNA reads TGTGCCAGCAGGGGAGGACAAACCTACGAGCAGTACTTC.